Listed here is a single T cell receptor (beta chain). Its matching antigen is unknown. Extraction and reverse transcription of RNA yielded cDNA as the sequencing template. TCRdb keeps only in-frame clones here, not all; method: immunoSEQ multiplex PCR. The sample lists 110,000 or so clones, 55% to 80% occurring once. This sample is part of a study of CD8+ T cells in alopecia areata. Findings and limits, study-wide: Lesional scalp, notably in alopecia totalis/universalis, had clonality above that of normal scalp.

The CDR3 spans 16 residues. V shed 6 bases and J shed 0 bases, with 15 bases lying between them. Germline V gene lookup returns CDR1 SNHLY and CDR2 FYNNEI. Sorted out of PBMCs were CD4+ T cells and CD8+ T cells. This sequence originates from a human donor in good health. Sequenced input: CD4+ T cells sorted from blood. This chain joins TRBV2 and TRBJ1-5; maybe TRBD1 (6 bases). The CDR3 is CASRPGDGHSNQPQHF. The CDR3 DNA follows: TGTGCCAGCAGGCCAGGGGACGGACATAGCAATCAGCCCCAGCATTTT.